The T cell receptor beta chain under discussion was sequenced for a study of pediatric ulcerative colitis. Turning to the study itself: Ulcerative colitis patients had pancolitis or left-sided colitis, with confirming histology. Study observations and caveats: Two rectal CDR3 clonotypes occurred in all ulcerative colitis patients.

The rectum was sampled with one to two pinch biopsies at colonoscopy. Ulcerative colitis patients received no immunosuppressive medication before the diagnostic colonoscopy. Points on this clone: Its antigen is unknown.

The method was immunoSEQ multiplex PCR; TCRdb's version includes in-frame clones alone and lacks a portion of them. The sample has 30,000 to 35,000 clones; 81% are singletons. The V end lost 2 bases, the J end lost 4 bases, and 11 bases lay between the germline ends. The CDR3 loop spans 15 amino acids. CDR1 LNHDA and CDR2 SQIVND come from the germline V gene (reference sequence). J is TRBJ1-4 and V is TRBV19; TRBD1 might be the D (5 bases). The sequence was collected from a boy younger than 18 with mild ulcerative colitis. Sequences were obtained from gut tissue. CDR3 amino acids: CASSISRGINEKLFF. DNA of the CDR3: TGTGCCAGTAGTATATCGAGGGGTATTAATGAAAAACTGTTTTTT.